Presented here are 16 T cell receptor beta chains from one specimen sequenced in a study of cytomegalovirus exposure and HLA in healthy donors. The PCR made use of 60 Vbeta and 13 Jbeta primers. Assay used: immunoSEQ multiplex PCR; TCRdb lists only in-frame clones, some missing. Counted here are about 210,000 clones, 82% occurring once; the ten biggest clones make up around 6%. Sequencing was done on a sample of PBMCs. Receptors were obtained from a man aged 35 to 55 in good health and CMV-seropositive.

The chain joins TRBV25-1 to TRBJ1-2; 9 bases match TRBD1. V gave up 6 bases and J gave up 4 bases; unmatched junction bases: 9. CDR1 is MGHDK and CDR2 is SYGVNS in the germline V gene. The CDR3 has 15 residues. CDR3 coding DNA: TGTGCCAGCAGGGGCTGGGACAGGGACGGCTATGGCTACACCTTC. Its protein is CASRGWDRDGYGYTF.

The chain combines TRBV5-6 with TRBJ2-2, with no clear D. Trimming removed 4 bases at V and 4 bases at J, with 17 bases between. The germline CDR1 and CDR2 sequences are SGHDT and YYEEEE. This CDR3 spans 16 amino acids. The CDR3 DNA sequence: TGTGCCAGCAGCCGGCCCCAAGTAACGGGCACCGGGGAGCTGTTTTTT. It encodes CASSRPQVTGTGELFF. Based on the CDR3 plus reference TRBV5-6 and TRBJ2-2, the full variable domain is DAGVTQSPTHLIKTRGQQVTLRCSPKSGHDTVSWYQQALGQGPQFIFQYYEEEERQRGNFPDRFSGHQFPNYSSELNVNALLLGDSALYLCASSRPQVTGTGELFFGEGSRLTVL.

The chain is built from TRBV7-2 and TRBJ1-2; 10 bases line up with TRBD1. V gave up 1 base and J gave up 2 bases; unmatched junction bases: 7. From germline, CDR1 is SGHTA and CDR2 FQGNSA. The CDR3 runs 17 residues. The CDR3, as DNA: TGTGCCAGCAGCTTAGAGGGGACAGGGGACCGCAACTATGGCTACACCTTC. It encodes CASSLEGTGDRNYGYTF.

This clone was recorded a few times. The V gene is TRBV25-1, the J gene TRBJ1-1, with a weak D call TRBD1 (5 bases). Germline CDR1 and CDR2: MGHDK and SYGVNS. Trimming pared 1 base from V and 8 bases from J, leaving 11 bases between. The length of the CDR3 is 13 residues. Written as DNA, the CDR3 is TGTGCCAGCAGTGAATTTGCCTGGGGCGAAGCTTTCTTT. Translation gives CASSEFAWGEAFF. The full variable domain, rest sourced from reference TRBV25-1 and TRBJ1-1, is EADIYQTPRYLVIGTGKKITLECSQTMGHDKMYWYQQDPGMELHLIHYSYGVNSTEKGDLSSESTVSRIRTEHFPLTLESARPSHTSQYLCASSEFAWGEAFFGQGTRLTVV.

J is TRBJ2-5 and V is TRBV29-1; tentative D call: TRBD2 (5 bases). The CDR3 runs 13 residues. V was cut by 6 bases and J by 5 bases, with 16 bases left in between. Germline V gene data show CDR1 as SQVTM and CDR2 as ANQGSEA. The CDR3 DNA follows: TGCAGCGTCGGTTCGGAGGTCTGGGAGACCCAGTACTTC. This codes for CSVGSEVWETQYF.

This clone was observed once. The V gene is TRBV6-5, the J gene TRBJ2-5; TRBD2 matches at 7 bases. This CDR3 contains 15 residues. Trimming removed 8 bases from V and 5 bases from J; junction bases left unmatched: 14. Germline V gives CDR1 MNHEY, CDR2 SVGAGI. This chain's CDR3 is CASGGGAQNGETQYF. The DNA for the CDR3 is TGTGCCAGCGGGGGGGGAGCTCAGAACGGGGAGACCCAGTACTTC.

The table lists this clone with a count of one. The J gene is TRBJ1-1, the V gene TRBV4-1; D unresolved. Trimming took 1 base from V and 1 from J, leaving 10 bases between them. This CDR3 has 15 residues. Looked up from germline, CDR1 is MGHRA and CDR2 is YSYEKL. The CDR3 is CASSQGRGWNTEAFF. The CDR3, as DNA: TGCGCCAGCAGCCAAGGACGGGGTTGGAACACTGAAGCTTTCTTT.

The CDR3 DNA is TGTGCCATCAGTGGAAATCCTATTGCAGGGGGGCCGACAGATACGCAGTATTTT. Protein product: CAISGNPIAGGPTDTQYF. The chain uses TRBV10-3 and TRBJ2-3; D is possibly TRBD1 (7 bases). From germline, CDR1 is ENHRY and CDR2 SYGVKD. The CDR3 covers 18 residues. Trimming took 4 bases from V and 3 from J, leaving 23 bases between them.

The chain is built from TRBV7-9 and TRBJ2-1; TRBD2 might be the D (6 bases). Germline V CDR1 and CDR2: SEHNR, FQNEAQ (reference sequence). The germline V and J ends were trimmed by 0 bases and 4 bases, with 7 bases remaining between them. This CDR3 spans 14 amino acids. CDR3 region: CASSLALAYNEQFF. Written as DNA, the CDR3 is TGTGCCAGCAGCTTAGCGCTAGCGTACAATGAGCAGTTCTTC.

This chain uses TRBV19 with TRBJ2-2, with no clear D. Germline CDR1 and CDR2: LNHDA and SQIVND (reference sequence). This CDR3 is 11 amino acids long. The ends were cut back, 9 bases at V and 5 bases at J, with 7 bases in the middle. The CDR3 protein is CASQDTGELFF. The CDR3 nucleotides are TGTGCCAGCCAGGATACCGGGGAGCTGTTTTTT.

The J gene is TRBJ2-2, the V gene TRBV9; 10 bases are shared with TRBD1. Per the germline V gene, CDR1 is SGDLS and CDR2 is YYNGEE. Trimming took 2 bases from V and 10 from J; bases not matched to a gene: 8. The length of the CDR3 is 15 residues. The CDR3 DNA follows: TGTGCCAGCAGCGTTCTAATGACAGGGGGCAAGGAGCTGTTTTTT. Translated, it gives CASSVLMTGGKELFF.

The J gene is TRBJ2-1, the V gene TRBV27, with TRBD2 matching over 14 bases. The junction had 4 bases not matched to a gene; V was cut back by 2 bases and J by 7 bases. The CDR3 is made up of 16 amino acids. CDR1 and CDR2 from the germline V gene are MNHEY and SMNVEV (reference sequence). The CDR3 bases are TGTGCCAGCAGTTTACTGACTAGCGGGAGGGATAATGAGCAGTTCTTC. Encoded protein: CASSLLTSGRDNEQFF.

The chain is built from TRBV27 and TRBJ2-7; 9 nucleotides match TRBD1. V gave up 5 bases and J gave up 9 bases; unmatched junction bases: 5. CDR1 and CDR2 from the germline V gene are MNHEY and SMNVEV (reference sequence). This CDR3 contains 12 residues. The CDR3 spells CASSPGQGLQYV. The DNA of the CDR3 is TGTGCCAGCAGTCCTGGACAGGGGTTGCAGTACGTC.

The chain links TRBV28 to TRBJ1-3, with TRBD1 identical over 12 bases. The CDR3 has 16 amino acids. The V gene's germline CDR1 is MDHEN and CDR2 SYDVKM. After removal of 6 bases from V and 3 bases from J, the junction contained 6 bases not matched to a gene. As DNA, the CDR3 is TGTGCCAGCAGGCCGGGACAGGGGGCGCTTGGAAACACCATATATTTT. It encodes CASRPGQGALGNTIYF.

The CDR3 is CASSFRQGDTQYF. For the CDR3, the DNA is TGTGCCAGCAGCTTCCGACAGGGGGATACGCAGTATTTT. The chain combines TRBV5-4 with TRBJ2-3; 8 bases line up with TRBD1. The trim removed 2 bases at V and 6 bases at J, leaving 2 bases unmatched. Germline assignment: CDR1 SGHNT and CDR2 YYREEE (reference sequence). CDR3 length: 13 residues.

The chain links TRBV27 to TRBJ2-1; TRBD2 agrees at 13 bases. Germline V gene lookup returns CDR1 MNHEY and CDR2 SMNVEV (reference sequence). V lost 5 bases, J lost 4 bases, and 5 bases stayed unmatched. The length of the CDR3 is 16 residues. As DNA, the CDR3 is TGTGCCAGCAGTCCGGGACTAGCGGGAATGTACAATGAGCAGTTCTTC. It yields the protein CASSPGLAGMYNEQFF.